The next 30 T cell receptor beta chains were all read from a single sample in a study of cytomegalovirus exposure and HLA in healthy donors (dated by TCRdb to 2016 to 2017). The library was built by means of the immunoSEQ multiplex PCR assay. For the multiplex PCR, a mixture combining 60 forward primers for TCR Vbeta segments and 13 reverse primers for TCR Jbeta segments was used. Imported from immuneACCESS, the table was reduced by TCRdb to in-frame sequences with V and J called. These copies leave out some clones; in studies compared against another copy, an unresolved V gene accounts for under half, and the cause of the remainder is not known. Recorded for this sample are 170,000 or so clones; approximately 80% of them occurred a single time. 6.3% of the sample is in the top ten clones. The sequencing input was PBMCs. These receptors were taken from a male donor in good health and CMV-seropositive.

This clone was counted a few times. The chain links TRBV19 to TRBJ2-2; TRBD1 agrees at 7 bases. Germline CDR1 is LNHDA and CDR2 is SQIVND (reference sequence). The junction had 4 bases not matched to a gene; V was cut back by 10 bases and J by 2 bases. The CDR3 consists of 13 residues. The CDR3 sequence is CATRTGNTGELFF. DNA for the CDR3: TGTGCCACCCGGACAGGAAACACCGGGGAGCTGTTTTTT.

The genes are TRBV19 and TRBJ1-2, with a weak D call TRBD1 (6 bases). The germline gives CDR1 LNHDA, CDR2 SQIVND (reference sequence). CDR3 length: 16 amino acids. V was cut by 7 bases and J by 4 bases, with 22 bases left in between. CDR3 region: CASIKQGPASGYGYTF. The CDR3 region has the DNA TGTGCCAGTATAAAACAGGGCCCGGCCAGTGGCTATGGCTACACCTTC.

The V call is TRBV6-4, the J call TRBJ1-1; weak D call: TRBD1 (5 bases). The CDR3 has 14 residues. Germline loops: CDR1 MRHNA, CDR2 SNTAGT. V dropped 4 bases and J dropped 1 base, with 10 bases sitting between them. The chain's CDR3 is CASSADSENTEAFF. CDR3 nucleotides: TGTGCCAGCAGTGCCGACAGCGAGAACACTGAAGCTTTCTTT.

The gene calls are TRBV19 and TRBJ2-7, with 8 bases aligning to TRBD1. Germline V gives CDR1 LNHDA, CDR2 SQIVND (reference sequence). J was trimmed by 1 base and V by 6 bases; bases with no gene match: 8. The CDR3 sequence is 15 residues long. The CDR3 DNA sequence: TGTGCCAGTAGCAACGACAGGGGTATATCCTACGAGCAGTACTTC. Translated, it gives CASSNDRGISYEQYF.

This chain joins TRBV5-5 and TRBJ2-1; 7 bases match TRBD2. The CDR3 sequence is 16 residues long. Looked up from germline, CDR1 is SGHKS and CDR2 is YYEKEE (reference sequence). V dropped 4 bases and J dropped 6; count of bases not matched to a gene: 13. CDR3 sequence: CASSHRGTGGLNEQFF. The DNA for the CDR3 is TGTGCCAGCAGCCACCGAGGGACGGGAGGTCTCAATGAGCAGTTCTTC.

The chain combines TRBV6-4 with TRBJ1-5; TRBD1 agrees at 7 bases. With 10 bases clipped from V and 3 bases from J, the junction kept 6 bases outside the gene matches. The length of the CDR3 is 13 residues. The V gene's germline CDR1 is MRHNA and CDR2 SNTAGT. DNA of the CDR3: TGTGCCACCTCGACAGGGTACAATCAGCCCCAGCATTTT. Translation gives CATSTGYNQPQHF.

V usage is TRBV6-5 and J usage is TRBJ2-7, with D possibly matching TRBD1 (6 bases). Germline CDR1 is MNHEY and CDR2 is SVGAGI. The germline V and J ends were trimmed by 2 bases and 5 bases, with 16 bases remaining between them. The CDR3 totals 15 residues. CDR3 loop: CASSYPQGWIDEQYF. For the CDR3, the DNA is TGTGCCAGCAGTTACCCCCAGGGGTGGATTGACGAGCAGTACTTC.

This chain uses TRBV5-1 with TRBJ2-2, with 9 bases that match TRBD2. CDR3 length equals 16 residues. Germline V gene sequence: CDR1 SGHRS, CDR2 YFSETQ. V lost 1 base and J lost 6; bases outside the gene matches: 7. The DNA of the CDR3 is TGCGCCAGCAGCTTGAGTAGCGGGAGAGCGGCCGGGGAGCTGTTTTTT. It is translated as CASSLSSGRAAGELFF.

This sequence joins TRBV5-1 and TRBJ1-2; D is possibly TRBD1 (6 bases). Germline CDR1 is SGHRS and CDR2 is YFSETQ. The CDR3 is made up of 13 amino acids. V lost 4 bases to trimming and J lost 6 bases, with 13 bases between them. The CDR3 sequence is CASSPQQGHGYTF. CDR3 coding DNA: TGCGCCAGCAGCCCCCAACAGGGTCATGGCTACACCTTC. The entire variable domain, with the rest obtained from reference TRBV5-1 and TRBJ1-2, is as follows: KAGVTQTPRYLIKTRGQQVTLSCSPISGHRSVSWYQQTPGQGLQFLFEYFSETQRNKGNFPGRFSGRQFSNSRSEMNVSTLELGDSALYLCASSPQQGHGYTFGSGTRLTVV.

The chain has TRBV28 and TRBJ1-2; D might be TRBD1 (5 bases). The ends were cut back, 7 bases at V and 8 bases at J, with 14 bases in the middle. The CDR3 covers 12 residues. Germline loops: CDR1 MDHEN, CDR2 SYDVKM. The CDR3 bases are TGTGCCAGCACTAACAGGATTGAGGGCTACACCTTC. It is translated as CASTNRIEGYTF.

The chain recombines TRBV5-1 with TRBJ2-1, with 8 nucleotides matching TRBD2. With 0 bases clipped from V and 4 bases from J, the junction kept 6 bases outside the gene matches. CDR3 length: 16 amino acids. CDR1 is SGHRS and CDR2 is YFSETQ in the germline V gene. The CDR3: CASSLAGSGIYNEQFF. CDR3 bases: TGCGCCAGCAGCTTGGCCGGTAGCGGGATATACAATGAGCAGTTCTTC.

This chain links TRBV6-5 with TRBJ2-7, with a weak D call TRBD2 (5 bases). The CDR3 sequence is 15 residues long. CDR1 is MNHEY and CDR2 is SVGAGI in the germline V gene. The germline V and J ends were trimmed by 8 bases and 9 bases, with 26 bases remaining between them. CDR3 bases: TGTGCCAGCGCTACCCTAGGACTTTCCTACGAGCGGCAGTACTTC. It is translated as CASATLGLSYERQYF.

The chain recombines TRBV30 with TRBJ2-7; a weak D match, TRBD1 (5 bases). Germline V CDR1 and CDR2: GTSNPN, SVGIG (reference sequence). V lost 0 bases, J lost 2 bases, and 14 bases lay in between. The CDR3 is 15 amino acids. The CDR3, as DNA: TGTGCCTGGAGTGTACGGGCAGGGTTAACCTACGAGCAGTACTTC. Its protein is CAWSVRAGLTYEQYF.

This clone was picked up one time. The rearrangement links TRBV27 to TRBJ2-5; TRBD1 is a possible D gene (6 bases). The DNA end lines up better with TRBJ2-7; the J call may be wrong. CDR3 length: 13 amino acids. The V gene's germline CDR1 is MNHEY and CDR2 SMNVEV (reference sequence). The CDR3 reads CASSIGQPYEQYF. CDR3 DNA sequence: TGTGCCAGCAGTATCGGACAGCCCTACGAGCAGTACTTC.

The chain employs TRBV5-5 and TRBJ2-7; TRBD2 agrees at 7 bases. Germline CDR1 SGHKS, CDR2 YYEKEE (reference sequence). After removal of 6 bases from V and 12 bases from J, the junction contained 21 bases not matched to a gene. This CDR3 is built from 15 residues. In DNA form, the CDR3 reads TGTGCCAGCACCCCACGTCGGGGGGAGGGCCGGGAATGGTACTTC. Translation gives CASTPRRGEGREWYF.

The V and J genes are TRBV18 and TRBJ2-5, with 12 bases fitting TRBD2. CDR1 and CDR2 (germline): KGHSH, LQKENI. The CDR3 contains 16 residues. J lost 3 bases, V lost 6 bases, and 8 bases had no gene match. Here the CDR3 DNA reads TGTGCCAGCTCGCCTCTAGCGGGAGGGTTTGAAGAGACCCAGTACTTC. It yields the protein CASSPLAGGFEETQYF.

This clone was counted a single time. This chain connects TRBV7-9 to TRBJ2-5, with 12 bases that match TRBD2. V gave up 4 bases and J gave up 7 bases; unmatched junction bases: 7. CDR3 length equals 15 residues. The V gene's germline CDR1 is SEHNR and CDR2 FQNEAQ (reference sequence). The CDR3 reads CASSSSGRGMGTQYF. CDR3 coding DNA: TGTGCCAGCAGCTCTAGCGGGAGGGGAATGGGGACCCAGTACTTC. Based on the CDR3 plus reference TRBV7-9 and TRBJ2-5, the full variable domain is DTGVSQNPRHKITKRGQNVTFRCDPISEHNRLYWYRQTLGQGPEFLTYFQNEAQLEKSRLLSDRFSAERPKGSFSTLEIQRTEQGDSAMYLCASSSSGRGMGTQYFGPGTRLLVL.

The chain has TRBV14 and TRBJ2-2; 8 bases match TRBD2. After removal of 3 bases from V and 5 bases from J, the junction contained 14 bases not matched to a gene. The CDR3 contains 18 residues. Per the germline V gene, CDR1 is SGHDN and CDR2 is FVKESK. The CDR3 loop is CASSHSGTRGLRTGELFF. DNA of the CDR3: TGTGCCAGCAGCCACTCCGGGACTAGGGGGTTGCGAACCGGGGAGCTGTTTTTT. The whole variable domain, remainder taken from reference TRBV14 and TRBJ2-2, is EAGVTQFPSHSVIEKGQTVTLRCDPISGHDNLYWYRRVMGKEIKFLLHFVKESKQDESGMPNNRFLAERTGGTYSTLKVQPAELEDSGVYFCASSHSGTRGLRTGELFFGEGSRLTVL.

The chain carries TRBV4-1 and TRBJ2-5; 8 nucleotides match TRBD2. CDR3 size: 15 residues. The V segment lost 2 bases and the J segment 3 bases; nucleotides outside the gene matches: 5. Germline values: CDR1 MGHRA, CDR2 YSYEKL. Here the CDR3 reads CASSQLILAEETQYF. CDR3 coding DNA: TGCGCCAGCAGCCAACTAATACTAGCGGAAGAGACCCAGTACTTC.

With respect to this clone: Other DNA sequences in this sample translate to the same CDR3. This rearrangement joins TRBV28 to TRBJ2-1; 11 bases align to TRBD2. Germline V gene data show CDR1 as MDHEN and CDR2 as SYDVKM. Unmatched junction bases numbered 0, after V lost 2 bases and J lost 0 bases. The CDR3 is 16 amino acids. CDR3 loop: CASSLGLAGSYNEQFF. The CDR3 nucleotides are TGTGCCAGCAGTTTAGGACTAGCGGGCTCCTACAATGAGCAGTTCTTC.

V is TRBV7-9 and J is TRBJ2-3; TRBD1 is a possible D gene (6 bases). Per germline, CDR1 SEHNR and CDR2 FQNEAQ (reference sequence). V was cut by 5 bases and J by 4 bases, with 13 bases left in between. The CDR3 spans 14 residues. DNA for the CDR3: TGTGCCAGCAGCCCCCGGACAGAAGCAGATACGCAGTATTTT. Its protein product is CASSPRTEADTQYF.

This chain links TRBV4-2 with TRBJ1-2; TRBD1 aligns across 8 bases. J lost 3 bases, V lost 4 bases, and 7 bases had no gene match. The germline V gene encodes CDR1 LGHNA and CDR2 YNFKEQ. This CDR3 contains 15 residues. The CDR3 reads CASSPWGQEDYGYTF. CDR3 DNA sequence: TGTGCCAGCAGCCCGTGGGGACAGGAGGACTATGGCTACACCTTC.

This sequence joins TRBV28 and TRBJ1-5, with D unclear. Germline CDR1 MDHEN, CDR2 SYDVKM. Trimming stripped 3 bases from V and 7 bases from J, with 4 bases between. This CDR3 contains 11 residues. Here the CDR3 reads CASSLEQPQHF. The CDR3 DNA follows: TGTGCCAGCAGTTTGGAGCAGCCCCAGCATTTT. The full variable domain, its missing parts supplied by reference TRBV28 and TRBJ1-5, is DVKVTQSSRYLVKRTGEKVFLECVQDMDHENMFWYRQDPGLGLRLIYFSYDVKMKEKGDIPEGYSVSREKKERFSLILESASTNQTSMYLCASSLEQPQHFGDGTRLSIL.

In this sample, this clone turned up once. The V call is TRBV28, the J call TRBJ2-7, with TRBD2 identical over 11 bases. The J segment lost 4 bases and the V segment lost 6 bases, leaving 11 bases of the junction unmatched. The germline gives CDR1 MDHEN, CDR2 SYDVKM. This CDR3 region has 16 residues. The CDR3 bases are TGTGCCAGCAGCTTGGGACTAGCGGAGAGGGGGTACGAGCAGTACTTC. Protein product: CASSLGLAERGYEQYF.

The chain carries TRBV6-1 and TRBJ1-2; D call uncertain. The V and J ends lost 3 bases and 8 bases respectively, with 13 bases between them. The CDR3 is 13 residues long. CDR1 and CDR2 (germline): MNHNS, SASEGT. CDR3 DNA: TGTGCCAGCAGTGAGTCTGTTCCCGGGGGCTACACCTTC. Translation: CASSESVPGGYTF.

V usage is TRBV2 and J usage is TRBJ1-2, with no clear D. CDR3 size: 14 residues. The V end was cut by 3 bases, the J end by 2 bases, with 10 bases between. Germline V gene sequence: CDR1 SNHLY, CDR2 FYNNEI. CDR3 DNA sequence: TGTGCCAGCAGTGAGTTAACAGTGAACTATGGCTACACCTTC. Translated: CASSELTVNYGYTF.

The rearrangement uses TRBV7-2 and TRBJ2-5, with 10 bases aligning to TRBD2. J lost 1 base, V lost 4 bases, and 3 bases had no gene match. Looked up from germline, CDR1 is SGHTA and CDR2 is FQGNSA. The CDR3 is 15 amino acids. The CDR3 DNA reads as TGTGCCAGCAGCTCTCGGACTAGCGGCCAAGAGACCCAGTACTTC. This translates into CASSSRTSGQETQYF.

The CDR3 DNA follows: TGTGCCTGGAGCCCGGGACTAGCGGGTTCCAGGCGGGAGCTGTTTTTT. Amino acids: CAWSPGLAGSRRELFF. The rearrangement uses TRBV30 and TRBJ2-2; 12 bases line up with TRBD2. This CDR3 contains 16 residues. Looked up from germline, CDR1 is GTSNPN and CDR2 is SVGIG (reference sequence). Losses at the gene ends were 3 bases for V and 9 bases for J; bases not matched to a gene: 11.

This rearrangement joins TRBV4-1 to TRBJ2-1; 7 bases agree with TRBD1. This CDR3 is 16 amino acids long. Germline loops: CDR1 MGHRA, CDR2 YSYEKL. The J segment lost 4 bases and the V segment lost 5 bases, leaving 11 bases of the junction unmatched. The chain's CDR3 is CASSKAFGTVYNEQFF. The CDR3 bases are TGCGCCAGCAGCAAGGCATTTGGGACAGTATACAATGAGCAGTTCTTC.

The chain uses TRBV29-1 and TRBJ2-3, with D possibly being TRBD2 (7 bases). Per germline, CDR1 SQVTM and CDR2 ANQGSEA. CDR3 length equals 13 residues. The germline V and J ends were trimmed by 5 bases and 8 bases, with 17 bases remaining between them. CDR3 bases: TGCAGCGTTAATGCGGGGGCGGTGGGTACGCAGTATTTT. Translating gives CSVNAGAVGTQYF.